This T cell receptor (beta chain) was identified during a study of cytomegalovirus exposure and HLA in healthy donors. Study-wide points: In presence/absence analyses, roughly uniform sequencing depth across donors was assumed. TCR beta chain V- and J-gene trimming was linked, in a later analysis, to a missense variant in DCLRE1C. In a later analysis, DRB1 alleles had the most associated TCRs; HLA-C alleles the fewest.

Germline-derived CDR1 and CDR2 are LGHNA and YSLEER. The CDR3 totals 17 residues. Amplification used 60 Vbeta primers and 13 Jbeta primers. Profiled with immunoSEQ multiplex PCR; TCRdb holds only in-frame clones, not every one. This sample's clone table lists over 55,000 clones. In regard to this clone: Its antigen is as yet unknown. One end of the junction is discordant with germline, which a read error may explain.

The origin of this receptor is a male donor in good health and CMV-seronegative. The source material was PBMCs. The chain couples TRBV4-3 to TRBJ2-1, with D perhaps matching TRBD1 (7 bases). The chain's CDR3 is CASSERGRGSSDNEQFF. CDR3 DNA: TGCGCCAGCAGTGAAAGGGGGCGGGGAAGCTCCGACAATGAGCAGTTCTTC.